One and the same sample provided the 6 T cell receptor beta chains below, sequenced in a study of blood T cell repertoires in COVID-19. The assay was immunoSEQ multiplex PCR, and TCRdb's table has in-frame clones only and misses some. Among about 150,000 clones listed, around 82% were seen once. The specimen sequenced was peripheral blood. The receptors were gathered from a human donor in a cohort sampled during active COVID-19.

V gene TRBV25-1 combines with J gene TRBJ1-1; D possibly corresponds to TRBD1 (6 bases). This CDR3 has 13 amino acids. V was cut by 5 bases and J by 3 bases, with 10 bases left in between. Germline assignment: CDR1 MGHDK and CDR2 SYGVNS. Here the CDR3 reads CASSLGADTEAFF. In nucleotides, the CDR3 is TGTGCCAGCAGTCTGGGGGCGGACACTGAAGCTTTCTTT.

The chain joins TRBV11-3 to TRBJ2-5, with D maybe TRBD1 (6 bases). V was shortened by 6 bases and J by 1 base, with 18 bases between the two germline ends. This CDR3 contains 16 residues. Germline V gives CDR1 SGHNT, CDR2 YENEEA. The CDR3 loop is CASSVRHTGLQETQYF. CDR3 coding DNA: TGTGCCAGCAGTGTCAGACATACAGGGCTCCAAGAGACCCAGTACTTC. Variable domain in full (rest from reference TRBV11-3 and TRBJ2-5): EAGVVQSPRYKIIEKKQPVAFWCNPISGHNTLYWYLQNLGQGPELLIRYENEEAVDDSQLPKDRFSAERLKGVDSTLKIQPAELGDSAVYLCASSVRHTGLQETQYFGPGTRLLVL.

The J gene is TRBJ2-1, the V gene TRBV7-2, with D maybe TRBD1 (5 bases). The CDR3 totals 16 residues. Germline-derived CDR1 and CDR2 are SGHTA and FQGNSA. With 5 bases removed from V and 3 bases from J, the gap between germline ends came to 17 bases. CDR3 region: CASSPRDLRVYNEQFF. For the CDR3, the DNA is TGTGCCAGCAGCCCCAGGGATTTGCGAGTCTACAATGAGCAGTTCTTC.

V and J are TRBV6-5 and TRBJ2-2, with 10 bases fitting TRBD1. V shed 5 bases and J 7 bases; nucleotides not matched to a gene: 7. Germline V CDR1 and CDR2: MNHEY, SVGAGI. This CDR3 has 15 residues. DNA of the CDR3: TGTGCCAGCAGTACCGGACAGGGGGTTGGCGGGGAGCTGTTTTTT. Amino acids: CASSTGQGVGGELFF.

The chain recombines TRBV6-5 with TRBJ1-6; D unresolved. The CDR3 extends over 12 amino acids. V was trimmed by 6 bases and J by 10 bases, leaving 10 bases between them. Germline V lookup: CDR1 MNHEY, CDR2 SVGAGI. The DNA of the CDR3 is TGTGCCAGCAGGGAGTACCCATCACCCCTCCACTTT. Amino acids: CASREYPSPLHF.

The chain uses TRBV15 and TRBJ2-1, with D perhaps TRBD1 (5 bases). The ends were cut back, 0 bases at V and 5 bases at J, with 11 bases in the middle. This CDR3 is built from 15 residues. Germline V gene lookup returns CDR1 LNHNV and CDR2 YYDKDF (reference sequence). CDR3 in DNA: TGTGCCACCAGCAGAGATCGTAAGGGGAACAATGAGCAGTTCTTC. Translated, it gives CATSRDRKGNNEQFF.